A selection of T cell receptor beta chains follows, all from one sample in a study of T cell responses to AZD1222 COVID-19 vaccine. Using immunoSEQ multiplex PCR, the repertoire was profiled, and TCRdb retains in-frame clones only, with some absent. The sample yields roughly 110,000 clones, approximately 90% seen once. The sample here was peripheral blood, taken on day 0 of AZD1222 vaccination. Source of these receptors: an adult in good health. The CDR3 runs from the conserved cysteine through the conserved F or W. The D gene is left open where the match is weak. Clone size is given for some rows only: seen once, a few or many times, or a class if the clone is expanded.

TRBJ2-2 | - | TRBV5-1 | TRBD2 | TGCGCCAGCAGCCGCCGGGCTCCCACCCCAGCGGGGAGAACCGGGGAGCTGTTTTTT | CASSRRAPTPAGRTGELFF
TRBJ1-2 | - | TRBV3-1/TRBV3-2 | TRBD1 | TGTGCCAGCAGACTTACAGGACAGGGACTCGCTGGCTACACCTTC | CASRLTGQGLAGYTF
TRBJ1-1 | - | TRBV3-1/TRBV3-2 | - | TGTGCCAGCAGCCGGACGGGCAACACTGAAGCTTTCTTT | CASSRTGNTEAFF
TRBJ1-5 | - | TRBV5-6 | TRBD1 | TGTGCCAGCAGCCGGGACAGGGATGAAAGCAATCAGCCCCAGCATTTT | CASSRDRDESNQPQHF
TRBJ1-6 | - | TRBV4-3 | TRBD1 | TGCGCCAGCAGCCAAGTCAGCGGACAGGTGTATTCACCCCTCCACTTT | CASSQVSGQVYSPLHF
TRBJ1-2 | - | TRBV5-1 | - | TGCGCCAGCAGCCCTGGACAGCTAGGCTACACCTTC | CASSPGQLGYTF
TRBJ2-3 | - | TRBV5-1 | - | TGCGCCAGCAGCTTGATAGTTTCAGATACGCAGTATTTT | CASSLIVSDTQYF
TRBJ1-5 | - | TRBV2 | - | TGTGCCAGCAGGAAGGAACAGGGCTTAGGCAATCAGCCCCAGCATTTT | CASRKEQGLGNQPQHF
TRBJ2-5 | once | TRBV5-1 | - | TGCGCCAGCAGCTTAGACTCGGGGGGCTTAGGGGAGACCCAGTACTTC | CASSLDSGGLGETQYF
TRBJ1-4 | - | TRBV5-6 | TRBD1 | TGTGCCAGCAGCTGGACAGGGGGCGCGCAGACTAATGAAAAACTGTTTTTT | CASSWTGGAQTNEKLFF
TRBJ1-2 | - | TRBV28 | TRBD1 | TGTGCCAGCAGTTTAAAGGACAGGGGAAACTATGGCTACACCTTC | CASSLKDRGNYGYTF
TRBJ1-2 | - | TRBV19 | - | TGTGCCAGTAGTAACCCCGGGACGAGAAATGGCTACACCTTC | CASSNPGTRNGYTF
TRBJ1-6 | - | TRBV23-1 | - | TGCGCCAGCAACCCAAGGGGGAGGGTAAGATCACCCCTCCACTTT | CASNPRGRVRSPLHF
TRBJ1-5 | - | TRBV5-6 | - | TGTGCCAGCAGCTTAGGCACTAGATGGCATCAGCCCCAGCATTTT | CASSLGTRWHQPQHF
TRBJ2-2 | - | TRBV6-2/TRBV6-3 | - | TGTGCCAGCACCCCACGGCGCGGCTCGAACACCGGGGAGCTGTTTTTT | CASTPRRGSNTGELFF
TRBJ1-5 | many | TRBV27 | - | TGTGCCAGCAGTTTCCAGAAGCAGAGCCAGCCCCAGCATTTT | CASSFQKQSQPQHF
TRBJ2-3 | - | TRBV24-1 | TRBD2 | TGTGCCACCAGTGATTTTGCAGCGGGGAAAGCCCAACGCACAGATACGCAGTATTTT | CATSDFAAGKAQRTDTQYF
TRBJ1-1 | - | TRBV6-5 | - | TGTGCCAGCAGTTTCCAAGGGGGTCGCACTGAAGCTTTCTTT | CASSFQGGRTEAFF
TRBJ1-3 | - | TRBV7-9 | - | TGTGCCAGCAGCTTAGGAGGGTTGGAAGGAAACACCATATATTTT | CASSLGGLEGNTIYF
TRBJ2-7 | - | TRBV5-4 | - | TGTGCCAGCAGCCCGGGGGGCAGAAACTACGAGCAGTACTTC | CASSPGGRNYEQYF
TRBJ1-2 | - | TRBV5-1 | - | TGCGCCAGCAGCTCGGGGACGGCTAACTATGGCTACACCTTC | CASSSGTANYGYTF
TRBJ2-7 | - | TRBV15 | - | TGTGCCACCAGCAGACCCCCCAGCTACGAGCAGTACTTC | CATSRPPSYEQYF
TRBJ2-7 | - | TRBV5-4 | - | TGTGCCAGCAACATCGGACAGCTCTACGAGCAGTACTTC | CASNIGQLYEQYF
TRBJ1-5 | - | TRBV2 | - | TGTGCCAGCAGGGGAACGAGGGGGATTAATCAGCCCCAGCATTTT | CASRGTRGINQPQHF
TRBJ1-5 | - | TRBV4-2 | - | TGTGCCAGCAGCCAAGGTCTAGGGGTTGGCAATCAGCCCCAGCATTTT | CASSQGLGVGNQPQHF
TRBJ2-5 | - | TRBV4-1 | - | TGCGCCAGCAGCCAAGATGGCGGGCGACAAGAGACCCAGTACTTC | CASSQDGGRQETQYF
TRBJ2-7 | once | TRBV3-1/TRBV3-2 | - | TGTGCCAGCAGCCAAGATCAGGAGCAGTACTTC | CASSQDQEQYF
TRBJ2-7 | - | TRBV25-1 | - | TGTGCCAGCAGTGAATCCGTGGCGGGGTCCTCCTACGAGCAGTACTTC | CASSESVAGSSYEQYF
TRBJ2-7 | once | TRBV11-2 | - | TGTGCCAGCAGCTTAGGCCAGCATACCTACGAGCAGTACTTC | CASSLGQHTYEQYF
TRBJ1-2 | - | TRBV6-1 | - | TGTGCCAGCAGTGAAAAAGGCACGAGGGGCAGGCCCGCGACTAACTATGGCTACACCTTC | CASSEKGTRGRPATNYGYTF